The clone carrying this T cell receptor beta chain was counted between two and nine times. This entry belongs to a study of response to subunit inactivated influenza vaccine. This CDR3 has 14 amino acids. Germline-derived CDR1 and CDR2 are LNHDA and SQIVND (reference sequence). Trimming removed 6 bases from V and 5 bases from J, with 17 bases in between. TCRdb re-called the RT-PCR reads with MiXCR, one entry per CDR3 protein. The sample gives a few hundred thousand distinct CDR3 sequences, roughly 10% of which show up once; approximately 11% is in the top ten. These data were likewise used in another study, on T cells expressing NK-cell markers. That work contributes: A 5'RACE template switching approach incorporating UMIs was used to make TCR beta cDNA.

The TCR comes from a man between 50 and 59 years old who received an inactivated influenza vaccine. This specimen was PBMCs from blood, taken on the day of vaccination. This chain links TRBV19 with TRBJ2-7; the D gene is possibly TRBD2 (7 bases). CDR3 sequence reads: CASRIKGGKDEQYF. The DNA for the CDR3 is TGTGCCAGTAGAATAAAGGGGGGGAAAGACGAGCAGTACTTC. Combining the CDR3 with reference TRBV19 and TRBJ2-7 gives the whole variable domain DGGITQSPKYLFRKEGQNVTLSCEQNLNHDAMYWYRQDPGQGLRLIYYSQIVNDFQKGDIAEGYSVSREKKESFPLTVTSAQKNPTAFYLCASRIKGGKDEQYFGPGTRLTVT.